This is a list of T cell receptor beta chains from one sample in a study of CD8 T cells in ankylosing spondylitis. TCRdb analysed the 5' RACE reads with MiXCR anew, one entry per CDR3 protein. The data show 500,000 to 650,000 distinct CDR3 sequences, 5.3% seen once. The sample taken for sequencing was blood, either unsorted or a sorted T cell fraction (not recorded which). All receptors derive from a male donor with ankylosing spondylitis. The CDR3 runs from the conserved cysteine through the conserved F or W. Each record gives: clone size, D gene, V gene, J gene, CDR3 protein, CDR3 DNA. The D gene is left open where the match is weak. Clone size appears in some rows only: once, few, many, or a class for an expanded clone.

clone size: -
D gene: TRBD2
V gene: TRBV10-3
J gene: TRBJ2-1
CDR3 protein: CATRTSGGRYNEQFF
CDR3 DNA: TGTGCCACCAGGACTAGCGGGGGCAGATACAATGAGCAGTTCTTC

clone size: many
D gene: TRBD1
V gene: TRBV20-1
J gene: TRBJ1-2
CDR3 protein: CSATLPGQGARRGYTF
CDR3 DNA: TGCAGTGCTACCTTACCGGGACAGGGGGCAAGAAGGGGCTACACCTTC

clone size: many
D gene: -
V gene: TRBV6-5
J gene: TRBJ2-3
CDR3 protein: CASSYHLRDTQYF
CDR3 DNA: TGTGCCAGCAGTTACCATCTAAGGGATACGCAGTATTTT

clone size: -
D gene: -
V gene: TRBV4-2
J gene: TRBJ1-2
CDR3 protein: CASSQDLTGNGYTF
CDR3 DNA: TGTGCCAGCAGCCAAGATCTAACAGGGAATGGCTACACCTTC

clone size: many
D gene: -
V gene: TRBV28
J gene: TRBJ1-3
CDR3 protein: CASRRWGGDAGNTIYF
CDR3 DNA: TGTGCCAGCCGTCGCTGGGGGGGCGACGCTGGAAACACCATATATTTT

clone size: many
D gene: -
V gene: TRBV10-3
J gene: TRBJ2-1
CDR3 protein: CAILRDSNNEQFF
CDR3 DNA: TGTGCCATCCTGCGGGACAGTAACAATGAGCAGTTCTTC

clone size: few
D gene: -
V gene: TRBV20-1
J gene: TRBJ2-1
CDR3 protein: CSAHLPLASVNEQFF
CDR3 DNA: TGCAGTGCTCATCTCCCCCTAGCGTCGGTCAATGAGCAGTTCTTC

clone size: many
D gene: TRBD1
V gene: TRBV6-5
J gene: TRBJ1-2
CDR3 protein: CASSYDSGRGILGYTF
CDR3 DNA: TGTGCCAGCAGTTACGATTCTGGCAGGGGGATACTAGGCTACACCTTC

clone size: many
D gene: TRBD1
V gene: TRBV7-9
J gene: TRBJ1-6
CDR3 protein: CASSVTGMDSPLHF
CDR3 DNA: TGTGCCAGCAGTGTGACAGGGATGGATTCACCCCTCCACTTT

clone size: many
D gene: TRBD2
V gene: TRBV7-9
J gene: TRBJ2-5
CDR3 protein: CASSPRLAGRETQYF
CDR3 DNA: TGTGCCAGCAGCCCTCGACTAGCGGGGCGGGAGACCCAGTACTTC

clone size: -
D gene: -
V gene: TRBV7-9
J gene: TRBJ2-5
CDR3 protein: CASSIYSGLETQYF
CDR3 DNA: TGTGCCAGCAGTATTTACTCGGGGCTAGAGACCCAGTACTTC

clone size: many
D gene: TRBD1
V gene: TRBV7-2
J gene: TRBJ2-5
CDR3 protein: CASSSEGQIEETQYF
CDR3 DNA: TGTGCCAGCAGCTCAGAGGGACAGATCGAAGAGACCCAGTACTTC

clone size: few
D gene: -
V gene: TRBV7-2
J gene: TRBJ2-3
CDR3 protein: CASSLGGGPSPDTQYF
CDR3 DNA: TGTGCCAGCAGCTTAGGTGGAGGGCCTAGTCCAGATACGCAGTATTTT

clone size: many
D gene: -
V gene: TRBV20-1
J gene: TRBJ2-3
CDR3 protein: CSAIWGARTDTQYF
CDR3 DNA: TGCAGTGCTATCTGGGGGGCGCGCACAGATACGCAGTATTTT

clone size: many
D gene: -
V gene: TRBV20-1
J gene: TRBJ2-5
CDR3 protein: CSARVGPPQETQYF
CDR3 DNA: TGCAGTGCTAGAGTGGGACCACCACAAGAGACCCAGTACTTC

clone size: many
D gene: TRBD2
V gene: TRBV9
J gene: TRBJ2-1
CDR3 protein: CASSSRGGQEQFF
CDR3 DNA: TGTGCCAGCTCCTCTCGGGGGGGCCAAGAGCAGTTCTTC

clone size: many
D gene: -
V gene: TRBV29-1
J gene: TRBJ1-4
CDR3 protein: CSVKGPTGREKLFF
CDR3 DNA: TGCAGCGTCAAGGGTCCGACGGGTAGGGAAAAACTGTTTTTT

clone size: -
D gene: -
V gene: TRBV12-3/TRBV12-4
J gene: TRBJ1-1
CDR3 protein: CASRRRGREAFF
CDR3 DNA: TGTGCCAGCAGGCGTAGGGGCAGAGAAGCTTTCTTT

clone size: many
D gene: -
V gene: TRBV4-2
J gene: TRBJ1-5
CDR3 protein: CASSYRRSNQPQHF
CDR3 DNA: TGTGCCAGCAGCTACCGTCGGTCCAATCAGCCCCAGCATTTT

clone size: few
D gene: -
V gene: TRBV15
J gene: TRBJ1-1
CDR3 protein: CATSYSLGPQAAEAFF
CDR3 DNA: TGTGCCACCAGCTACTCCCTGGGACCCCAGGCGGCTGAAGCTTTCTTT

clone size: many
D gene: TRBD2
V gene: TRBV12-3/TRBV12-4
J gene: TRBJ2-4
CDR3 protein: CASAGGVKNIQYF
CDR3 DNA: TGTGCCAGCGCGGGGGGGGTCAAAAACATTCAGTACTTC

clone size: many
D gene: TRBD2
V gene: TRBV4-3
J gene: TRBJ2-7
CDR3 protein: CASSQGTSGLEEQYF
CDR3 DNA: TGCGCCAGCAGCCAAGGGACTAGCGGCCTCGAGGAGCAGTACTTC

clone size: few
D gene: -
V gene: TRBV9
J gene: TRBJ2-7
CDR3 protein: CASSVGASSYEQYF
CDR3 DNA: TGTGCCAGCAGCGTTGGAGCAAGCTCCTACGAGCAGTACTTC

clone size: many
D gene: TRBD1
V gene: TRBV28
J gene: TRBJ2-1
CDR3 protein: CASKAPQGYNEQFF
CDR3 DNA: TGTGCCAGCAAAGCGCCACAGGGGTACAATGAGCAGTTCTTC

clone size: many
D gene: TRBD2
V gene: TRBV25-1
J gene: TRBJ2-3
CDR3 protein: CASSPLRLAGVSTDTQYF
CDR3 DNA: TGTGCCAGCAGCCCCCTACGACTAGCGGGGGTCAGCACAGATACGCAGTATTTT

clone size: many
D gene: TRBD2
V gene: TRBV12-3/TRBV12-4
J gene: TRBJ2-3
CDR3 protein: CASSRTSGRAMTDTQYF
CDR3 DNA: TGTGCCAGCAGCCGAACTAGCGGGAGGGCCATGACAGATACGCAGTATTTT